This T cell receptor beta chain was profiled in a study of CD8+ T cells in alopecia areata (dated by TCRdb to the late 2010s). Regarding the research as a whole: In both human patients and the C3H/HeJ mouse model, the study applied high-throughput TCRbeta sequencing to look at T cell clonal expansion in alopecia areata. Scalp clonality was compared among normal scalp (n=4), patchy alopecia areata scalp (n=8), and alopecia totalis/universalis scalp (n=8). Amplification of TCRbeta CDR3 regions was done by immunoSEQ multiplex PCR using 35 Vbeta forward primers and 13 Jbeta reverse primers. RNA came from the PAXgene miRNA kit for fixed scalp, the miRNeasy kit for PBMCs, and the RNeasy kit for mouse skin. Scalp tissue and sorted CD4+ and CD8+ peripheral blood T cells from patchy and totalis/universalis alopecia areata patients and from healthy controls were covered by human TCRbeta sequencing. Results and caveats for the whole study, not just this receptor: Shared TCR sequences between patients were less evident than in mice, which may be partly attributable to HLA diversity in the patient population. Compared with normal scalp, lesional scalp, particularly in alopecia totalis/universalis, had higher clonality and more expanded CD8+ clones, which suggests antigenic drive. Unlike mouse skin, where gammadelta T cells dominate, normal human skin contains resident alphabeta T cells that get sequenced too, which complicates analysis of the scalp TCR repertoire.

The CDR3 runs 12 amino acids, cysteine and phenylalanine included. Just CDR3 DNA is preserved here, 36 bases in frame from base 1. V loses 5 bases of germline sequence and J loses 6 bases, and the interval between the two ends is 13 bases. CDR1 and CDR2 are drawn from the germline V gene (reference sequence): GTSNPN, SVGIG. Library prep was done by the immunoSEQ multiplex PCR assay. RNA was extracted from all samples and reverse transcribed into cDNA, which served as template for TCR sequencing. First-strand cDNA was synthesized with SuperScript III using a 2:1 mix of oligo-dT and random hexamers. Amplification bias was assessed with a synthetic immune receptor repertoire, and residual bias was removed computationally. In the paper's pipeline: Raw reads were preprocessed to remove errors, and CDR3 was defined according to IMGT conventions as the region from the conserved cysteine to phenylalanine. Clonality was computed as 1 minus the Shannon entropy, with the entropy normalized by log2 of the number of productive unique TCRs. Whether scalp clones were CD4 or CD8 was inferred by matching scalp TCRbeta sequences against CD4 and CD8 repertoires sorted from blood. Sourced from immuneACCESS, this table was stored by TCRdb with only in-frame sequences that have V and J called. A share of the clones is absent; for the studies checked, an unresolved V gene accounts for under half, and the remainder has no known explanation. D and trimming come from the DNA, and the V and J calls and clone size come from that table. In all, the sample holds about 100,000 clones, and approximately 59% of those were seen once. The top ten hold around a fifth of the sample.

This clone was counted between two and nine times. Its antigen has not been determined. Base quality data are lacking; no much larger clone is found one base away. PBMCs were isolated by density centrifugation and stained for CD3, CD4 and CD8, and CD4+ and CD8+ T cells were sorted on a FACSAria. Unaffected controls provided scalp biopsies and blood samples. The sequence was obtained from a human donor in good health. Sequenced: CD8+ T cells sorted from blood. Here the chain combines TRBV30 and TRBJ1-2, with a weak D call of TRBD1 (5 bases match). The CDR3 has the sequence CAWVRGVDGYTF. The DNA sequence is as follows: TGTGCCTGGGTCAGAGGGGTGGATGGCTACACCTTC.